The 8 T cell receptor beta chains in this list originate from one sample, sequenced in a study of T cell repertoires in MIS-A myocarditis. Profiled with immunoSEQ multiplex PCR; TCRdb holds only in-frame clones, not every one. Here the sample spans 5,500 to 8,000 clones, under 85% being singletons. Sequenced input: right inferior lung lobe tissue obtained at autopsy. The source of these receptors is a man between 18 and 35 years old with fulminant myocarditis from multisystem inflammatory syndrome in adults (MIS-A) after COVID-19.

This clone turned up a few times. The J gene is TRBJ2-7, the V gene TRBV11-3; D is tentatively TRBD1 or TRBD2 (5 bases each). The CDR3 loop spans 12 amino acids. The germline V gene has CDR1 SGHNT and CDR2 YENEEA. The CDR3: CASSLPGPLRFV. CDR3 bases: TGTGCCAGCAGCCTGCCGGGACCCCTACGCTTTGTC.

This chain links TRBV6-2 or TRBV6-3 with TRBJ1-1; D is uncertain. The CDR3 length is 16 residues. CDR1 is MNHEY, CDR2 SVGEGT, per germline. The V end lost 5 bases, the J end lost 1 base, and 17 bases lay between the germline ends. The DNA of the CDR3 is TGTGCCAGCAGTCAGCCCCACATTCAGACGAACACTGAAGCTTTCTTT. Encoded protein: CASSQPHIQTNTEAFF.

The chain carries TRBV25-1 and TRBJ2-7; D is possibly TRBD1 (5 bases). This CDR3 comprises 14 residues. Germline CDR1 is MGHDK and CDR2 is SYGVNS. The germline V and J ends were trimmed by 1 base and 3 bases, with 10 bases remaining between them. The CDR3 DNA sequence: TGTGCCAGCAGTGAATTAGACAGTAACTACGAGCAGTACTTC. As protein: CASSELDSNYEQYF.

V is TRBV2 and J is TRBJ2-3; 8 bases agree with TRBD2. V was clipped by 5 bases and J by 6 bases; unmatched bases: 7. Germline assignment: CDR1 SNHLY and CDR2 FYNNEI. This CDR3 spans 14 amino acids. DNA for the CDR3: TGTGCCAGCAGTCGAGGACTAGCTCCGGATACGCAGTATTTT. It specifies CASSRGLAPDTQYF.

The table lists this clone with a count of one. This chain connects TRBV19 to TRBJ1-4; 12 positions match TRBD1. V was clipped by 4 bases and J by 9 bases; unmatched bases: 6. CDR3 size: 15 residues. Germline V lookup: CDR1 LNHDA, CDR2 SQIVND (reference sequence). The CDR3 is CASSTAGTGGKKLFF. CDR3 sequence (DNA): TGTGCCAGTAGTACGGCCGGGACAGGGGGCAAAAAACTGTTTTTT.

V and J are TRBV6-5 and TRBJ1-1, with D hard to call. The CDR3 totals 13 residues. V was pared by 4 bases and J by 1 base, with 7 bases between. Germline CDR1 reads MNHEY; CDR2 reads SVGAGI. The DNA for the CDR3 is TGTGCCAGCAGTTGGGTCAAGAACACTGAAGCTTTCTTT. Protein product: CASSWVKNTEAFF.

This chain joins TRBV7-9 and TRBJ1-6, with D possibly matching TRBD1 (5 bases). V dropped 5 bases and J dropped 1 base, with 12 bases sitting between them. CDR1 SEHNR and CDR2 FQNEAQ come from the germline V gene (reference sequence). This CDR3 region has 16 residues. In DNA form, the CDR3 reads TGTGCCAGCAGCAGGTTGGGGGGTTCCTATAATTCACCCCTCCACTTT. It translates to CASSRLGGSYNSPLHF.

The chain combines TRBV2 with TRBJ1-4, with D unresolved. V was cut by 7 bases and J by 4 bases, with 10 bases left in between. The germline gives CDR1 SNHLY, CDR2 FYNNEI. The CDR3 loop spans 13 amino acids. CDR3 protein: CASNSDRNEKLFF. CDR3 DNA sequence: TGTGCCAGCAACAGTGACCGTAATGAAAAACTGTTTTTT.